This T cell receptor (beta chain) was recovered during a study of cytomegalovirus exposure and HLA in healthy donors. Turning to the study itself: The Caucasian-associated ancestry cluster contained 81% of the roughly 390 genotyped donors. Study findings and constraints: According to a later analysis, most TCR beta chains associated with CMV appeared HLA-restricted. Common viral pathogens seemed to be connected with several of the most significant clusters, according to a later analysis.

Note on this clone: Its antigen is unidentified.

The PCR used 60 Vbeta and 13 Jbeta primers. The repertoire was sequenced with immunoSEQ multiplex PCR; TCRdb's copy has only in-frame clones and lacks some. Reported are 25,000 to 40,000 clones; the ten largest clones contain around 3.5%. The ends were cut back, 5 bases at V and 8 bases at J, with 13 bases in the middle. The CDR3 has 13 residues. CDR1 is SGHTA and CDR2 is FQGNSA in the germline V gene. The V gene is TRBV7-2, the J gene TRBJ1-3; D gene uncertain. Sequences were obtained from PBMCs. The clonotype comes from a man aged 40-49 years in good health and CMV-seronegative. CDR3 in amino acids: CASSLQRGDTIYF. The CDR3 DNA sequence: TGTGCCAGCAGCCTTCAGCGAGGAGACACCATATATTTT.